Listed here are 28 T cell receptor beta chains from one sample, sequenced in a study of CD4 T cells in relation to SARS-CoV-2 and coronaviruses. No antigen has been assigned to these receptors. The protocol was immunoSEQ multiplex PCR, while the TCRdb copy is restricted to in-frame clones and leaves out a portion. The data hold 41,000 or so clones, with approximately 86% observed a single time. Sequenced material: naive CD4+ T cells from PBMCs, cultured in vitro. Subset specified: naive CD4+ T cells isolated by negative enrichment. The receptors originated from an adult with COVID-19.

The chain recombines TRBV10-3 with TRBJ1-1; D not resolved. Per the germline V gene, CDR1 is ENHRY and CDR2 is SYGVKD. This CDR3 is built from 13 residues. Trimming removed 11 bases at V and 2 bases at J, with 15 bases between. The CDR3 region has the DNA TGTGCCTCCCGGACTCAAACCAACACTGAAGCTTTCTTT. This gives the protein CASRTQTNTEAFF.

This sequence joins TRBV9 and TRBJ2-5, with TRBD1 identical over 9 bases. With V trimmed by 3 bases and J by 1 base, 13 bases remained unmatched. CDR1 SGDLS and CDR2 YYNGEE come from the germline V gene. There are 18 residues in the CDR3. CDR3 amino acids: CASSALYAGTGPQETQYF. In nucleotides, the CDR3 is TGTGCCAGCAGCGCACTTTATGCCGGGACAGGGCCCCAAGAGACCCAGTACTTC.

V usage is TRBV28 and J usage is TRBJ1-2; D not certain. The CDR3 length is 13 residues. V was shortened by 1 base and J by 7 bases, with 10 bases between the two germline ends. Germline lookup yields CDR1 MDHEN and CDR2 SYDVKM. Written as DNA, the CDR3 is TGTGCCAGCAGTTTATCTGAACAACGTGGCTACACCTTC. Its translation is CASSLSEQRGYTF.

This chain joins TRBV5-5 and TRBJ2-7; D possibly matches TRBD1 or TRBD2 (6 bases each). The CDR3 has 16 amino acids. V was cut by 4 bases and J by 1 base, with 18 bases left in between. Germline loops: CDR1 SGHKS, CDR2 YYEKEE (reference sequence). The CDR3 loop reads CASSDVGGGKSYEQYF. CDR3 in DNA: TGTGCCAGCAGCGACGTCGGAGGGGGGAAATCCTACGAGCAGTACTTC. Complete variable domain (other parts from reference TRBV5-5 and TRBJ2-7): DAGVTQSPTHLIKTRGQQVTLRCSPISGHKSVSWYQQVLGQGPQFIFQYYEKEERGRGNFPDRFSARQFPNYSSELNVNALLLGDSALYLCASSDVGGGKSYEQYFGPGTRLTVT.

The chain recombines TRBV5-1 with TRBJ2-7, with 7 bases fitting TRBD1. CDR3 size: 15 residues. The germline CDR1 and CDR2 sequences are SGHRS and YFSETQ. V shed 0 bases and J 2 bases; nucleotides not matched to a gene: 5. The CDR3: CASSLGGTVAYEQYF. The DNA of the CDR3 is TGCGCCAGCAGCTTGGGGGGGACAGTTGCCTACGAGCAGTACTTC.

This clone was counted between two and nine times. J is TRBJ2-2 and V is TRBV7-2; tentative D call: TRBD2 (6 bases). Trimming cost V 5 bases and J 1 base, with 11 bases left between them. CDR1 is SGHTA, CDR2 FQGNSA, per germline. This CDR3 is built from 15 residues. The CDR3, as DNA: TGTGCCAGCAGCCCTAGCGTCGGGAACACCGGGGAGCTGTTTTTT. Translating gives CASSPSVGNTGELFF.

The chain has TRBV6-6 and TRBJ1-4, with no clear D. V shed 2 bases and J shed 8 bases, with 12 bases lying between them. CDR1 and CDR2 from the germline V gene are MNHNY and SVGAGI (reference sequence). The CDR3 extends over 14 amino acids. The CDR3 is CASSYRRSLEKLFF. In DNA, the CDR3 is TGTGCCAGCAGTTACAGGAGGAGTTTGGAAAAACTGTTTTTT.

V is TRBV6-5 and J is TRBJ2-7; 11 bases map to TRBD1. CDR1 MNHEY and CDR2 SVGAGI come from the germline V gene. CDR3 length equals 14 residues. Losses at the gene ends were 5 bases for V and 3 bases for J; bases not matched to a gene: 3. CDR3 DNA sequence: TGTGCCAGCAGTCCGGGACAGGGGGGCTACGAGCAGTACTTC. Translated, it gives CASSPGQGGYEQYF.

The genes are TRBV5-1 and TRBJ2-3; TRBD2 agrees at 10 bases. CDR1 is SGHRS and CDR2 is YFSETQ in the germline V gene. The CDR3 consists of 18 residues. The ends lost 2 bases at V and 2 bases at J; junction bases unmatched: 11. Written as DNA, the CDR3 is TGCGCCAGCAGCTTCGGGGCTAGCGGGAGAGGGTACACAGATACGCAGTATTTT. It translates to CASSFGASGRGYTDTQYF.

This clone has a handful of counts. The genes are TRBV19 and TRBJ1-5; D is perhaps TRBD1 (5 bases). The germline V gene has CDR1 LNHDA and CDR2 SQIVND (reference sequence). This CDR3 comprises 15 residues. V gave up 7 bases and J gave up 0 bases, with 13 bases separating them. The CDR3 is CASMFGGNSNQPQHF. CDR3 DNA: TGTGCCAGTATGTTTGGGGGAAATAGCAATCAGCCCCAGCATTTT.

This chain uses TRBV9 with TRBJ2-3; weak D call: TRBD2 (5 bases). Germline V gene data show CDR1 as SGDLS and CDR2 as YYNGEE. V was trimmed by 3 bases and J by 0 bases, leaving 17 bases between them. The CDR3 length is 17 residues. The CDR3 is CASSGEVGRRSTDTQYF. In DNA, the CDR3 is TGTGCCAGCAGCGGCGAAGTTGGGAGACGGAGCACAGATACGCAGTATTTT. Combining the CDR3 with reference TRBV9 and TRBJ2-3 gives the whole variable domain DSGVTQTPKHLITATGQRVTLRCSPRSGDLSVYWYQQSLDQGLQFLIQYYNGEERAKGNILERFSAQQFPDLHSELNLSSLELGDSALYFCASSGEVGRRSTDTQYFGPGTRLTVL.

The chain links TRBV19 to TRBJ2-2; a possible D gene is TRBD2 (6 bases). This CDR3 is built from 15 residues. CDR1 is LNHDA, CDR2 SQIVND, per germline (reference sequence). V was clipped by 3 bases and J by 5 bases, with 13 bases between them. CDR3 bases: TGTGCCAGTAGTATTTCGGGAGTAATTACCGGGGAGCTGTTTTTT. Translated: CASSISGVITGELFF. The entire variable domain, with the rest obtained from reference TRBV19 and TRBJ2-2, is as follows: DGGITQSPKYLFRKEGQNVTLSCEQNLNHDAMYWYRQDPGQGLRLIYYSQIVNDFQKGDIAEGYSVSREKKESFPLTVTSAQKNPTAFYLCASSISGVITGELFFGEGSRLTVL.

The J gene is TRBJ2-1, the V gene TRBV4-2; the match to TRBD2 covers 9 bases. From germline, CDR1 is LGHNA and CDR2 YNFKEQ. V trimming: 1 base; J trimming: 2 bases; junction bases outside the gene matches: 6. This CDR3 region has 17 residues. CDR3 sequence (DNA): TGTGCCAGCAGCCAAGGCCCGACTAGCGGAGCCTACAATGAGCAGTTCTTC. This translates into CASSQGPTSGAYNEQFF.

This clone was seen only a few times. The rearrangement joins TRBV2 to TRBJ2-1; no definite D call. V was pared by 2 bases and J by 7 bases, with 15 bases between. This CDR3 region has 15 residues. CDR1 and CDR2 (germline): SNHLY, FYNNEI. CDR3 DNA: TGTGCCAGCAGTGAATCGGCAGGCCTGGGGAATGAGCAGTTCTTC. This encodes CASSESAGLGNEQFF.

This clone was observed once. J is TRBJ1-4 and V is TRBV7-8, with a weak D call TRBD1 (6 bases). The CDR3 runs 17 residues. Germline lookup yields CDR1 SGHVS and CDR2 FQNEAQ. V was clipped by 1 base and J by 5 bases, with 17 bases between them. The CDR3: CASSLGVGQRKNEKLFF. DNA of the CDR3: TGTGCCAGCAGCTTAGGGGTAGGACAGAGAAAAAATGAAAAACTGTTTTTT.

The chain couples TRBV18 to TRBJ2-5; 12 bases are a match to TRBD2. After removal of 3 bases from V and 3 bases from J, the junction contained 8 bases not matched to a gene. CDR1 and CDR2 (germline): KGHSH, LQKENI. The CDR3 consists of 17 residues. The CDR3 spells CASSPGLAGMVEETQYF. The DNA for the CDR3 is TGTGCCAGCTCACCGGGACTAGCGGGCATGGTGGAAGAGACCCAGTACTTC.

This clone has just a few counts. The chain combines TRBV10-2 with TRBJ2-1; TRBD2 matches 9 bases. There are 16 residues in the CDR3. The V segment lost 8 bases and the J segment 2 bases; nucleotides outside the gene matches: 10. From germline, CDR1 is WSHSY and CDR2 SAAADI. In nucleotides, the CDR3 is TGCGCCAGCGGAGAATTGACTAGCGGCACCTACAATGAGCAGTTCTTC. This codes for CASGELTSGTYNEQFF.

V and J are TRBV28 and TRBJ2-7; no clear D gene. V lost 2 bases to trimming and J lost 3 bases, with 8 bases between them. The CDR3 is 13 amino acids. CDR1 and CDR2 from the germline V gene are MDHEN and SYDVKM. CDR3: CASSLLTDYEQYF. In DNA form, the CDR3 reads TGTGCCAGCAGTTTACTCACGGACTACGAGCAGTACTTC.

V and J are TRBV4-2 and TRBJ2-5; 14 bases are shared with TRBD2. V was clipped by 4 bases and J by 5 bases; unmatched bases: 15. Germline V gene data show CDR1 as LGHNA and CDR2 as YNFKEQ. This CDR3 spans 19 amino acids. The CDR3 is CASSRRVGTSGRVEETQYF. In DNA, the CDR3 is TGTGCCAGCAGCCGTCGTGTGGGGACTAGCGGGAGAGTTGAGGAGACCCAGTACTTC.

This clone was seen a handful of times. The chain uses TRBV6-1 and TRBJ2-7, with unresolved D. Looked up from germline, CDR1 is MNHNS and CDR2 is SASEGT. The CDR3 is made up of 12 amino acids. DNA of the CDR3: TGTGCCAGCAGTGATGTGACCCGCCTTGCCTCCGTC. This translates into CASSDVTRLASV.

This clone was observed a single time. The chain uses TRBV4-3 and TRBJ2-2, with a tentative D call TRBD1 (6 bases). Trimming removed 1 base at V and 8 bases at J, with 17 bases between. Germline lookup yields CDR1 LGHNA and CDR2 YSLEER. The CDR3 spans 16 residues. The CDR3 DNA sequence: TGCGCCAGCAGCCAAGGAGGGGGAGTAAGTTCGGGGGAGCTGTTTTTT. This sequence encodes CASSQGGGVSSGELFF.

The chain uses TRBV2 and TRBJ2-7; D possibly corresponds to TRBD2 (5 bases). The CDR3 contains 14 residues. Germline CDR1 reads SNHLY; CDR2 reads FYNNEI. V lost 4 bases to trimming and J lost 3 bases, with 13 bases between them. Here the CDR3 DNA reads TGTGCCAGCAGTGTTCTACTAGGGCACTACGAGCAGTACTTC. It translates to CASSVLLGHYEQYF.

The chain links TRBV28 to TRBJ2-3; 7 bases fit TRBD2. With V trimmed by 11 bases and J by 1 base, 9 bases remained unmatched. The CDR3 extends over 14 amino acids. Germline V lookup: CDR1 MDHEN, CDR2 SYDVKM. The CDR3 here is CAGASGLGTDTQYF. CDR3 sequence (DNA): TGTGCCGGAGCTAGCGGCCTAGGCACAGATACGCAGTATTTT. Variable domain in full (rest from reference TRBV28 and TRBJ2-3): DVKVTQSSRYLVKRTGEKVFLECVQDMDHENMFWYRQDPGLGLRLIYFSYDVKMKEKGDIPEGYSVSREKKERFSLILESASTNQTSMYLCAGASGLGTDTQYFGPGTRLTVL.

The V call is TRBV23-1, the J call TRBJ2-3; the match to TRBD1 covers 8 bases. TRBV23-1 carries the ORF label, with uncertain function. The J segment lost 2 bases and the V segment lost 3 bases, leaving 7 bases of the junction unmatched. This CDR3 has 16 residues. In nucleotides, the CDR3 is TGCGCCAGCAGTCATACCGGACAGGGAGACACAGATACGCAGTATTTT. The encoded protein is CASSHTGQGDTDTQYF.

This clone occurred once. The V and J genes are TRBV3-1 (or the pseudogene TRBV3-2) and TRBJ2-3; maybe TRBD1 (5 bases). Germline V CDR1 and CDR2: LGHDT, YNNKEL (reference sequence). Trimming removed 2 bases from V and 9 bases from J, with 15 bases in between. The CDR3 contains 14 residues. For the CDR3, the DNA is TGTGCCAGCAGCCAAAATCGAAGGGGCCCAACGCAGTATTTT. Its protein is CASSQNRRGPTQYF.

V usage is TRBV9 and J usage is TRBJ2-7; D unresolved. Germline V gene sequence: CDR1 SGDLS, CDR2 YYNGEE. Trimming cost V 2 bases and J 0 bases, with 12 bases left between them. The CDR3 is 15 residues long. In DNA, the CDR3 is TGTGCCAGCAGCGTCGAGGCAGGAACCTCCTACGAGCAGTACTTC. Translation gives CASSVEAGTSYEQYF.

The chain joins TRBV18 to TRBJ1-1; D not certain. The CDR3 covers 14 residues. Trimming removed 3 bases from V and 3 bases from J, with 11 bases in between. Germline CDR1 reads KGHSH; CDR2 reads LQKENI. CDR3: CASSPYSRDTEAFF. CDR3 nucleotide sequence: TGTGCCAGCTCACCGTATTCTCGGGACACTGAAGCTTTCTTT. The full variable domain, its missing parts supplied by reference TRBV18 and TRBJ1-1, is NAGVMQNPRHLVRRRGQEARLRCSPMKGHSHVYWYRQLPEEGLKFMVYLQKENIIDESGMPKERFSAEFPKEGPSILRIQQVVRGDSAAYFCASSPYSRDTEAFFGQGTRLTVV.

V and J are TRBV3-1 (or the pseudogene TRBV3-2) and TRBJ2-5; D call uncertain. The CDR3 is 14 residues long. Germline V gene sequence: CDR1 LGHDT, CDR2 YNNKEL (reference sequence). V was cut by 3 bases and J by 1 base, with 9 bases left in between. The CDR3 loop reads CASSHSLRQETQYF. In DNA, the CDR3 is TGTGCCAGCAGCCACTCTCTACGCCAAGAGACCCAGTACTTC.